These 14 T cell receptor beta chains originate from one sample sequenced in a study of CD8 T cells in ankylosing spondylitis. Findings and caveats of the study: Ankylosing spondylitis blood seemed to carry a telltale TCR beta motif made of eight highly homologous variants.

For these TCRs, the target antigens are not known. TCRdb passed the 5' RACE reads through MiXCR, listing each CDR3 protein once. Counted here are about 500,000 distinct CDR3 sequences, less than 6% occurring once; the ten biggest clones make up 3% to 4.5%. Sequences were obtained from blood, either unsorted or a sorted T cell fraction (not recorded which). These receptors were collected from a male donor with ankylosing spondylitis.

This clonotype was found many times. This chain uses TRBV12-3 or TRBV12-4 with TRBJ2-4; TRBD1 might be the D (6 bases). Trimming pared 3 bases from V and 5 bases from J, leaving 11 bases between. This CDR3 has 14 residues. The CDR3 nucleotides read TGTGCCAGCAGTTTGTGGGGGCAGGAAAACATTCAGTACTTC. Amino acids: CASSLWGQENIQYF.

This clonotype was observed at least ten times. The chain joins TRBV20-1 to TRBJ1-6; D gene unclear. Germline loops: CDR1 DFQATT, CDR2 SNEGSKA (reference sequence). The CDR3 has 12 residues. The CDR3 DNA sequence: TGCAGCGCGAGTACCTATAATTCACCCCTCCACTTT. Residues: CSASTYNSPLHF.

This chain connects TRBV5-2 to TRBJ2-7; TRBD2, the table's D call, was not compared with the DNA. TRBV5-2 constitutes a pseudogene. The length of the CDR3 is 13 residues. CDR3 coding DNA: TGTGCCAGCGGCCCTCGGTGGGGCTACGAGCAGTACTTC. This translates into CASGPRWGYEQYF.

This clonotype was picked up many times. The chain is built from TRBV9 and TRBJ2-7; D remains ambiguous. The ends were cut back, 4 bases at V and 5 bases at J, with 22 bases in the middle. The V gene's germline CDR1 is SGDLS and CDR2 YYNGEE. CDR3 length: 16 residues. The chain's CDR3 is CASSPLGPSLTNEQYF. CDR3 in DNA: TGTGCCAGCAGCCCTCTTGGACCTTCTTTGACAAACGAGCAGTACTTC.

The table lists this clonotype with many counts. The V and J genes are TRBV5-1 and TRBJ2-1; 8 bases fit TRBD1. Losses at the gene ends were 3 bases for V and 9 bases for J; bases not matched to a gene: 8. This CDR3 region has 14 residues. Looked up from germline, CDR1 is SGHRS and CDR2 is YFSETQ. The CDR3 sequence: CASSSDRAISEQFF. CDR3 DNA: TGCGCCAGCAGCTCGGACAGGGCTATTAGTGAGCAGTTCTTC.

This clonotype was detected many times. The chain recombines TRBV5-1 with TRBJ2-1, with D perhaps given as TRBD1 or TRBD2 (5 bases each). The CDR3 runs 20 residues. Germline assignment: CDR1 SGHRS and CDR2 YFSETQ. The V end was cut by 1 base, the J end by 1 base, with 24 bases between. The CDR3 DNA reads as TGCGCCAGCAGCTTGAGGCTGGGCAGGGCCCACCCGGGGTCCTACAATGAGCAGTTCTTC. Protein product: CASSLRLGRAHPGSYNEQFF.

To note about this clonotype: The junction differs from germline at one of its ends, possibly a read error. The chain recombines TRBV9 with TRBJ1-1; TRBD1 matches at 9 bases. Germline-derived CDR1 and CDR2 are SGDLS and YYNGEE. This CDR3 contains 15 residues. The CDR3 nucleotides read TGTGCCGGCAGCGGGACAGGGTGGGAGAACACTGAAGCTTTCTTT. Its translation is CAGSGTGWENTEAFF.

The rearrangement links TRBV20-1 to TRBJ2-7; the D call may be TRBD1 or TRBD2 (6 bases each). Deletions cut 1 base from V and 3 bases from J, with 16 bases between. Looked up from germline, CDR1 is DFQATT and CDR2 is SNEGSKA (reference sequence). CDR3 size: 15 residues. CDR3 in amino acids: CSARGSRGPIYEQYF. The CDR3 DNA reads TGCAGTGCTAGAGGTTCACGGGGGCCAATCTACGAGCAGTACTTC.

This clonotype showed up just a few times. The chain carries TRBV4-2 and TRBJ2-5, with D hard to call. Germline V gene lookup returns CDR1 LGHNA and CDR2 YNFKEQ. The germline V and J ends were trimmed by 0 bases and 2 bases, with 10 bases remaining between them. This CDR3 spans 15 amino acids. The DNA for the CDR3 is TGTGCCAGCAGCCAAGAGCGGAACCAACAAGAGACCCAGTACTTC. It is translated as CASSQERNQQETQYF.

This clonotype was seen only a few times. The rearrangement joins TRBV28 to TRBJ2-1; TRBD2 matches at 7 bases. The CDR3 totals 13 residues. The junction had 7 bases not matched to a gene; V was cut back by 8 bases and J by 6 bases. Germline V CDR1 and CDR2: MDHEN, SYDVKM. The CDR3: CASWPGGLNEQFF. CDR3 DNA sequence: TGTGCCAGCTGGCCGGGAGGCCTCAATGAGCAGTTCTTC.

This clonotype has a single count. A much larger clone lies one base from this, so it may be a read error. The rearrangement links TRBV3-1 to TRBJ1-2; D call uncertain. The CDR3 spans 15 residues. Germline V gives CDR1 LGHDT, CDR2 YNNKEL (reference sequence). Written as DNA, the CDR3 is TGTGCCAGCACCCAAGGAACAGCCACGAACTATGGCTACACCTTC. It codes for CASTQGTATNYGYTF.

This clonotype appeared a few times. The V gene is TRBV29-1, the J gene TRBJ2-7; no clear D gene. CDR1 and CDR2 from the germline V gene are SQVTM and ANQGSEA. The germline V and J ends were trimmed by 5 bases and 0 bases, with 8 bases remaining between them. CDR3 length equals 12 residues. The CDR3 loop reads CSVRIASYEQYF. The DNA of the CDR3 is TGCAGCGTTAGGATTGCCTCCTACGAGCAGTACTTC.

This clonotype was observed at least ten times. This rearrangement joins TRBV5-1 to TRBJ2-1, with a tentative D call TRBD2 (5 bases). This CDR3 has 15 residues. In germline, CDR1 is SGHRS, CDR2 YFSETQ. V gave up 6 bases and J gave up 0 bases, with 13 bases separating them. DNA of the CDR3: TGCGCCAGCACCTCCGGGGAGAGCTCCTACAATGAGCAGTTCTTC. As protein: CASTSGESSYNEQFF.

This clonotype has at least ten counts. The rearrangement joins TRBV7-9 to TRBJ2-3, with D hard to call. The V gene lost 2 bases and the J gene lost 6 bases, with 12 bases spanning the gap. CDR3 size: 14 residues. From germline, CDR1 is SEHNR and CDR2 FQNEAQ (reference sequence). DNA of the CDR3: TGTGCCAGCAGCTTACTTGGCGGCCAGGATACGCAGTATTTT. It is translated as CASSLLGGQDTQYF.